Each of the 17 T cell receptor beta chains below was sequenced from the same sample in a study of T cells in tuberculosis. The repertoire was sequenced with immunoSEQ multiplex PCR; TCRdb's copy has only in-frame clones and lacks some. The top ten clones hold 17% of a sample with tens of thousands of clones, around 94% of them seen once. The specimen was PBMCs. Every receptor here comes from a donor aged 5 to 30 with latent tuberculosis or without tuberculosis infection. Some clones in this sample may be carry-over from other donors' samples.

The CDR3 bases are TGTGCCAGCAGTGCTCTGACAGGGGTCTATGGCTACACCTTC. It codes for CASSALTGVYGYTF. The chain joins TRBV6-1 to TRBJ1-2, with 8 positions matching TRBD1. Germline values: CDR1 MNHNS, CDR2 SASEGT. This CDR3 has 14 amino acids. The V and J ends lost 4 bases and 4 bases, in that order; junction bases with no gene match: 5.

The chain recombines TRBV18 with TRBJ2-7; 9 bases are a match to TRBD1. The CDR3 runs to 15 residues. After removal of 0 bases from V and 4 bases from J, the junction contained 4 bases not matched to a gene. Looked up from germline, CDR1 is KGHSH and CDR2 is LQKENI. In nucleotides, the CDR3 is TGTGCCAGCTCACCACCGAGGGACAGGGTGTACGAGCAGTACTTC. It is translated as CASSPPRDRVYEQYF.

V usage is TRBV4-1 and J usage is TRBJ2-7, with D perhaps TRBD1 (6 bases). Germline values: CDR1 MGHRA, CDR2 YSYEKL. This CDR3 comprises 15 residues. V lost 1 base and J lost 3, with 13 bases in between. The CDR3 sequence is CASSQVQQGNYEQYF. The CDR3 region has the DNA TGCGCCAGCAGCCAAGTTCAGCAGGGGAACTACGAGCAGTACTTC.

V usage is TRBV25-1 and J usage is TRBJ2-4; 15 bases are a match to TRBD2. Germline CDR1 MGHDK, CDR2 SYGVNS. V lost 2 bases, J lost 6 bases, and 5 bases stayed unmatched. The CDR3 extends over 17 amino acids. Written as DNA, the CDR3 is TGTGCCAGCAGTGAAGGGACTAGCGGGGGGAGAGGAAACATTCAGTACTTC. Translating gives CASSEGTSGGRGNIQYF.

This chain links TRBV7-9 with TRBJ2-7; tentatively, D is TRBD2 (6 bases). The CDR3 consists of 13 residues. Between the trimmed V and J ends, which lost 6 bases and 0 bases, there was a span of 9 bases. CDR1 is SEHNR, CDR2 FQNEAQ, per germline (reference sequence). As DNA, the CDR3 is TGTGCCAGCAGTTGGGGACTCTCCTACGAGCAGTACTTC. Translation: CASSWGLSYEQYF.

The chain links TRBV6-5 to TRBJ2-7; the match to TRBD2 covers 8 bases. The V segment lost 7 bases and the J segment 1 base; nucleotides outside the gene matches: 9. Germline loops: CDR1 MNHEY, CDR2 SVGAGI. This CDR3 is built from 15 residues. CDR3: CASNPRGGPSYEQYF. CDR3 DNA: TGTGCCAGCAACCCCCGGGGGGGACCTTCCTACGAGCAGTACTTC.

The V gene is TRBV7-9, the J gene TRBJ1-2; D gene uncertain. With 6 bases removed from V and 4 bases from J, the gap between germline ends came to 12 bases. CDR3 length: 13 amino acids. Germline CDR1 SEHNR, CDR2 FQNEAQ (reference sequence). Here the CDR3 reads CASSPGMTYGYTF. In DNA, the CDR3 is TGTGCCAGCAGTCCCGGGATGACCTATGGCTACACCTTC.

CDR3 nucleotides: TGTGCCAGCAGCTCAGTCCTTGGGAATTGGCTAGCCCCGCAGTATTTT. This codes for CASSSVLGNWLAPQYF. The genes are TRBV7-9 and TRBJ2-3; D possibly corresponds to TRBD2 (5 bases). In germline, CDR1 is SEHNR, CDR2 FQNEAQ (reference sequence). Trimming shortened V by 4 bases and J by 10 bases, and 24 bases separated the two germline ends. The CDR3 spans 16 residues.

The rearrangement links TRBV10-3 to TRBJ2-6; no clear D. Germline CDR1 ENHRY, CDR2 SYGVKD. The CDR3 is 13 amino acids. The ends were cut back, 7 bases at V and 0 bases at J, with 4 bases in the middle. CDR3 residues: CAITSSGANVLTF. As DNA, the CDR3 is TGTGCCATCACGAGCTCTGGGGCCAACGTCCTGACTTTC.

The chain couples TRBV5-8 to TRBJ1-2; 9 nucleotides align to TRBD1. Germline V gives CDR1 SGHTS, CDR2 YDEGEE. Trimming took 7 bases from V and 7 from J; bases not matched to a gene: 11. This CDR3 contains 14 residues. The CDR3 DNA reads as TGTGCCAGCTACCCCACAGGGGGCGCAGGTGGCTACACCTTC. This gives the protein CASYPTGGAGGYTF.

V usage is TRBV2 and J usage is TRBJ1-2; D remains unclear. The CDR3 length is 11 residues. The V gene lost 4 bases and the J gene lost 6 bases, with 6 bases spanning the gap. The germline gives CDR1 SNHLY, CDR2 FYNNEI. The CDR3 DNA sequence: TGTGCCAGCAGTGTGAGGGATGGCTACACCTTC. This gives the protein CASSVRDGYTF.

The rearrangement links TRBV20-1 to TRBJ2-7, with D unclear. The germline V gene has CDR1 DFQATT and CDR2 SNEGSKA (reference sequence). CDR3 length: 9 residues. The V end lost 6 bases, the J end lost 7 bases, and 7 bases lay between the germline ends. Written as DNA, the CDR3 is TGCAGTGCGAGTGTGGAGCAGTACTTC. Its translation is CSASVEQYF.

The rearrangement uses TRBV7-2 and TRBJ2-1; 8 bases are a match to TRBD2. The CDR3 extends over 14 amino acids. The ends lost 3 bases at V and 6 bases at J; junction bases unmatched: 4. In germline, CDR1 is SGHTA, CDR2 FQGNSA. The CDR3 spells CASSFSGTGNEQFF. The CDR3 DNA sequence: TGTGCCAGCAGCTTTAGCGGGACGGGCAATGAGCAGTTCTTC.

This clone was picked up one time. This chain links TRBV6-6 with TRBJ1-1, with a weak D call TRBD1 (6 bases). Germline V CDR1 and CDR2: MNHNY, SVGAGI (reference sequence). The CDR3 contains 15 residues. V was trimmed by 0 bases and J by 11 bases, leaving 19 bases between them. Here the CDR3 DNA reads TGTGCCAGCAGTTACTCTCCAAGGGACATCCAGCCGGCTTTCTTT. Its translation: CASSYSPRDIQPAFF.

V usage is TRBV5-6 and J usage is TRBJ1-6; D may be TRBD1 (6 bases). The CDR3 sequence is 15 residues long. CDR1 is SGHDT and CDR2 is YYEEEE in the germline V gene. V shed 4 bases and J shed 6 bases, with 14 bases lying between them. The CDR3 nucleotides read TGTGCCAGCAGCCCGAGGACAGAGGGTAATTCACCCCTCCACTTT. Its protein product is CASSPRTEGNSPLHF.

To note about this clone: The junction and the germline gene differ at one end; a read error may be behind it. The chain recombines TRBV19 with TRBJ2-3, with 9 positions matching TRBD2. The CDR3 has 21 amino acids. Germline V lookup: CDR1 LNHDA, CDR2 SQIVND (reference sequence). CDR3 sequence (DNA): TGTGCCAGTAGTATAGATCGGTGGCGGGAGGGCCTCCGTTTTAACAGATACCTATCCCTTTTT. Protein: CASSIDRWREGLRFNRYLSLF. The full variable domain, its missing parts supplied by reference TRBV19 and TRBJ2-3, is DGGITQSPKYLFRKEGQNVTLSCEQNLNHDAMYWYRQDPGQGLRLIYYSQIVNDFQKGDIAEGYSVSREKKESFPLTVTSAQKNPTAFYLCASSIDRWREGLRFNRYLSLFGPGTRLTVL.

The sample holds one count of this clone. The chain couples TRBV6-5 to TRBJ2-4, with 7 nucleotides matching TRBD1. The germline V gene encodes CDR1 MNHEY and CDR2 SVGAGI. CDR3 size: 12 residues. With V trimmed by 6 bases and J by 6 bases, 2 bases remained unmatched. The CDR3 sequence: CASSRQGNIQYF. The CDR3 coding sequence is TGTGCCAGCAGCCGACAGGGAAACATTCAGTACTTC.